These 27 T cell receptor beta chains were sequenced from one sample in a study of T cells after yellow fever vaccination. TCRdb re-called the 5' RACE reads through MiXCR, storing one row per CDR3 protein. The repertoire holds 500,000 to 650,000 distinct CDR3 sequences, with about a sixth as singletons. The sample was PBMCs, taken 5 to 6 days after the first yellow fever vaccination. These receptors were taken from a man between 18 and 35 years old who received the YFV17D yellow fever vaccine.

The V call is TRBV7-2, the J call TRBJ2-5, with D maybe TRBD1 (6 bases). The CDR3 is made up of 16 amino acids. V lost 2 bases, J lost 5 bases, and 18 bases lay in between. The germline CDR1 and CDR2 sequences are SGHTA and FQGNSA. In nucleotides, the CDR3 is TGTGCCAGCAGCTTACACGGCAGGGGTTTTGTCGAGACCCAGTACTTC. Translated, it gives CASSLHGRGFVETQYF.

V is TRBV29-1 and J is TRBJ1-2; 7 positions match TRBD1. Germline CDR1 and CDR2: SQVTM and ANQGSEA. The CDR3 extends over 11 amino acids. J lost 3 bases, V lost 6 bases, and 1 base had no gene match. The CDR3 protein is CSVGTDYGYTF. CDR3 DNA sequence: TGCAGCGTCGGGACAGACTATGGCTACACCTTC.

This clonotype turned up a few times. The genes are TRBV7-4 and TRBJ2-7; D is uncertain. This CDR3 spans 15 amino acids. The V and J ends lost 5 bases and 1 base respectively, with 15 bases between them. Germline V gene data show CDR1 as SGHVT and CDR2 as SQSDAQ. CDR3 in amino acids: CASSPVRQCSYEQYV. Written as DNA, the CDR3 is TGTGCCAGCAGCCCCGTCAGGCAGTGTTCCTACGAGCAGTACGTC.

V is TRBV20-1 and J is TRBJ2-1; possible D gene TRBD2, 6 bases. Germline V gene lookup returns CDR1 DFQATT and CDR2 SNEGSKA (reference sequence). The CDR3 loop spans 11 amino acids. With 3 bases removed from V and 9 bases from J, the gap between germline ends came to 9 bases. For the CDR3, the DNA is TGCAGTGCTAGGACTAGTGGTGAGCAGTTCTTC. Amino acid sequence: CSARTSGEQFF.

The rearrangement joins TRBV20-1 to TRBJ1-3, with a weak D call TRBD1 (5 bases). Germline lookup yields CDR1 DFQATT and CDR2 SNEGSKA (reference sequence). The CDR3 runs 12 residues. Trimming shortened V by 5 bases and J by 8 bases, and 13 bases separated the two germline ends. CDR3 amino acids: CSAFGTTDTIYF. For the CDR3, the DNA is TGCAGTGCTTTCGGGACGACTGACACCATATATTTT.

In its sample, this clonotype was seen a few times. The J gene is TRBJ2-3, the V gene TRBV20-1; TRBD2 agrees at 9 bases. V was pared by 5 bases and J by 4 bases, with 7 bases of the junction left unmatched. The CDR3 length is 14 residues. CDR1 DFQATT and CDR2 SNEGSKA come from the germline V gene (reference sequence). The CDR3 spells CSAPGTSSPDTQYF. The CDR3 nucleotides read TGCAGTGCTCCCGGGACTAGCAGTCCAGATACGCAGTATTTT.

CDR3 sequence (DNA): TGTGCCAGCAGCAAGCAAATGGAGACCCAGTACTTC. Translating gives CASSKQMETQYF. The chain is built from TRBV7-2 and TRBJ2-5; no clear D. The CDR3 totals 12 residues. Germline V CDR1 and CDR2: SGHTA, FQGNSA. V was shortened by 5 bases and J by 5 bases, with 9 bases between the two germline ends.

This chain connects TRBV4-1 to TRBJ1-5; TRBD1 agrees at 7 bases. V lost 6 bases to trimming and J lost 0 bases; unmatched junction nucleotides: 11. The CDR3 contains 17 residues. Germline values: CDR1 MGHRA, CDR2 YSYEKL. CDR3 in amino acids: CASSLGFRGPSNQPQHF. CDR3 bases: TGCGCCAGCAGTCTCGGTTTTAGGGGGCCTAGCAATCAGCCCCAGCATTTT.

The CDR3 spells CASSPSSSGVEQYF. The CDR3 DNA reads TGTGCCAGCAGCCCCAGTAGTAGCGGGGTCGAGCAGTACTTC. This rearrangement joins TRBV11-3 to TRBJ2-7; 8 bases line up with TRBD2. V trimming: 5 bases; J trimming: 6 bases; junction bases outside the gene matches: 9. CDR3 size: 14 residues. Germline CDR1 reads SGHNT; CDR2 reads YENEEA.

This clonotype was picked up a small number of times. The rearrangement joins TRBV20-1 to TRBJ2-1; the D gene could be TRBD1 or TRBD2 (6 bases each). This CDR3 contains 15 residues. In germline, CDR1 is DFQATT, CDR2 SNEGSKA (reference sequence). Deletions cut 6 bases from V and 0 bases from J, with 15 bases between. CDR3 DNA sequence: TGCAGTGCGCCCCGGAGGGGGTACTCCTACAATGAGCAGTTCTTC. Protein product: CSAPRRGYSYNEQFF.

CDR3 coding DNA: TGTGCCACCAGTGAGTTGGGGACGGGCGGCAATGAGCAGTTCTTC. Translated: CATSELGTGGNEQFF. This sequence joins TRBV24-1 and TRBJ2-1; D tentatively reads TRBD1 or TRBD2 (5 bases each). The CDR3 is 15 residues long. Germline V gene sequence: CDR1 KGHDR, CDR2 SFDVKD. V shed 4 bases and J shed 6 bases, with 15 bases lying between them.

This chain uses TRBV29-1 with TRBJ1-1, with a possible D match to TRBD1 (6 bases). The CDR3 is made up of 13 amino acids. Per the germline V gene, CDR1 is SQVTM and CDR2 is ANQGSEA. V lost 4 bases, J lost 2 bases, and 11 bases lay in between. In nucleotides, the CDR3 is TGCAGCGTTGCCGAACAGGGCAACACTGAAGCTTTCTTT. It translates to CSVAEQGNTEAFF.

This clonotype was seen only a few times. CDR3 bases: TGTGCCAGCGGACTAGCGGGGGCGGCCTACGAGCAGTACTTC. This sequence encodes CASGLAGAAYEQYF. The rearrangement joins TRBV6-2 or TRBV6-3 to TRBJ2-7, with 13 positions matching TRBD2. Germline lookup yields CDR1 MNHEY and CDR2 SVGEGT. Trimming removed 8 bases from V and 2 bases from J; junction bases left unmatched: 3. This CDR3 region has 14 residues.

The chain joins TRBV4-3 to TRBJ2-2; the D is unclear. The CDR3 consists of 15 residues. CDR1 LGHNA and CDR2 YSLEER come from the germline V gene. Trimming shortened V by 1 base and J by 2 bases, and 8 bases separated the two germline ends. CDR3 residues: CASSQAVFNTGELFF. The CDR3 DNA is TGCGCCAGCAGCCAAGCAGTATTCAACACCGGGGAGCTGTTTTTT.

This sequence joins TRBV11-2 and TRBJ2-3; D perhaps matches TRBD2 (7 bases). Trimming removed 5 bases from V and 2 bases from J, with 17 bases in between. The CDR3 spans 16 residues. In germline, CDR1 is SGHAT, CDR2 FQNNGV. CDR3 bases: TGTGCCAGCAGCACACCCAAGGGGGGGGCCACAGATACGCAGTATTTT. Encoded protein: CASSTPKGGATDTQYF.

The V gene is TRBV6-5, the J gene TRBJ1-5; TRBD1 matches at 7 bases. The CDR3 has 17 residues. The V gene's germline CDR1 is MNHEY and CDR2 SVGAGI. V was clipped by 0 bases and J by 0 bases; unmatched bases: 5. CDR3 sequence: CASSYSGQPYSNQPQHF. DNA for the CDR3: TGTGCCAGCAGTTACTCGGGACAGCCTTATAGCAATCAGCCCCAGCATTTT.

The chain couples TRBV3-1 to TRBJ2-2; no clear D. The CDR3 has 11 residues. Trimming pared 0 bases from V and 13 bases from J, leaving 6 bases between. Germline lookup yields CDR1 LGHDT and CDR2 YNNKEL (reference sequence). CDR3 DNA sequence: TGTGCCAGCAGCCAAGAGGGCCCGCTGTTTTTT. Translation gives CASSQEGPLFF.

J is TRBJ2-2 and V is TRBV6-2 or TRBV6-3, with unresolved D. This CDR3 region has 15 residues. V lost 7 bases and J lost 0, with 12 bases in between. The germline V gene has CDR1 MNHEY and CDR2 SVGEGT. The CDR3 here is CASTPTSANTGELFF. Written as DNA, the CDR3 is TGTGCCAGCACCCCCACCAGCGCGAACACCGGGGAGCTGTTTTTT.

The rearrangement links TRBV5-4 to TRBJ2-5, with TRBD2 matching over 8 bases. The CDR3 consists of 16 residues. With V trimmed by 4 bases and J by 0 bases, 8 bases remained unmatched. Per germline, CDR1 SGHNT and CDR2 YYREEE (reference sequence). The DNA of the CDR3 is TGTGCCAGCAGCCTCGGCAGCGGGGGTCACCAAGAGACCCAGTACTTC. Its translation is CASSLGSGGHQETQYF. Complete variable domain (other parts from reference TRBV5-4 and TRBJ2-5): ETGVTQSPTHLIKTRGQQVTLRCSSQSGHNTVSWYQQALGQGPQFIFQYYREEENGRGNFPPRFSGLQFPNYSSELNVNALELDDSALYLCASSLGSGGHQETQYFGPGTRLLVL.

This clonotype has more than one count but fewer than ten. The J gene is TRBJ2-1, the V gene TRBV12-3 or TRBV12-4, with 8 nucleotides matching TRBD1. With 5 bases clipped from V and 7 bases from J, the junction kept 4 bases outside the gene matches. The length of the CDR3 is 13 residues. The CDR3 region is CASSRTGRNEQFF. CDR3 DNA: TGTGCCAGCAGTCGGACAGGGAGGAATGAGCAGTTCTTC.

This clonotype was detected only a few times. The chain recombines TRBV6-5 with TRBJ1-5; D not certain. The ends were cut back, 0 bases at V and 4 bases at J, with 7 bases in the middle. This CDR3 comprises 14 residues. In germline, CDR1 is MNHEY, CDR2 SVGAGI. The CDR3 DNA is TGTGCCAGCAGTTACTCGGTGGGAAATCAGCCCCAGCATTTT. Protein sequence: CASSYSVGNQPQHF.

The table lists this clonotype with a few counts. The chain recombines TRBV6-2 or TRBV6-3 with TRBJ2-1; TRBD1 might be the D (6 bases). The germline V gene has CDR1 MNHEY and CDR2 SVGEGT. Trimming left V 1 base short and J 4 bases short, with 8 bases between. There are 14 residues in the CDR3. The CDR3 sequence is CASSYLQGYNEQFF. The CDR3 DNA sequence: TGTGCCAGCAGTTACTTACAGGGTTACAATGAGCAGTTCTTC.

This clonotype was recorded a few times. The J gene is TRBJ2-1, the V gene TRBV6-5, with a tentative D call TRBD1 (6 bases). The V gene lost 7 bases and the J gene lost 5 bases, with 6 bases spanning the gap. The CDR3 totals 11 residues. In germline, CDR1 is MNHEY, CDR2 SVGAGI. The CDR3 DNA reads as TGTGCCAGCACAGGGGACAATGAGCAGTTCTTC. As protein: CASTGDNEQFF.

The V and J genes are TRBV7-2 and TRBJ2-3, with 11 bases aligning to TRBD2. V dropped 2 bases and J dropped 12; count of bases not matched to a gene: 4. Looked up from germline, CDR1 is SGHTA and CDR2 is FQGNSA. This CDR3 has 13 residues. The CDR3 nucleotides read TGTGCCAGCAGCTTAAGGCTAGCGGGGGGCCAGTATTTT. It encodes CASSLRLAGGQYF.

The chain couples TRBV4-2 to TRBJ1-2; D not resolved. The CDR3 length is 14 residues. Trimming removed 1 base at V and 5 bases at J, with 11 bases between. Per germline, CDR1 LGHNA and CDR2 YNFKEQ. CDR3 region: CASSQVEQPYGYTF. The CDR3 region has the DNA TGTGCCAGCAGCCAAGTCGAACAGCCGTATGGCTACACCTTC.

This clonotype was detected a few times. This chain links TRBV7-2 with TRBJ1-5, with D perhaps TRBD1 (5 bases). CDR3 length: 16 residues. V lost 5 bases and J lost 7, with 21 bases in between. Germline assignment: CDR1 SGHTA and CDR2 FQGNSA. DNA of the CDR3: TGTGCCAGCAGCAACCCGGGACCCTGGGGAGGCCAGCCCCAGCATTTT. Its translation is CASSNPGPWGGQPQHF.

The chain carries TRBV24-1 and TRBJ1-1; no reliable D call. V was trimmed by 3 bases and J by 4 bases, leaving 8 bases between them. Germline CDR1 and CDR2: KGHDR and SFDVKD. The CDR3 sequence is 13 residues long. The CDR3 DNA is TGTGCCACCAGTGATCTCGGTGGCACTGAAGCTTTCTTT. Its protein product is CATSDLGGTEAFF.